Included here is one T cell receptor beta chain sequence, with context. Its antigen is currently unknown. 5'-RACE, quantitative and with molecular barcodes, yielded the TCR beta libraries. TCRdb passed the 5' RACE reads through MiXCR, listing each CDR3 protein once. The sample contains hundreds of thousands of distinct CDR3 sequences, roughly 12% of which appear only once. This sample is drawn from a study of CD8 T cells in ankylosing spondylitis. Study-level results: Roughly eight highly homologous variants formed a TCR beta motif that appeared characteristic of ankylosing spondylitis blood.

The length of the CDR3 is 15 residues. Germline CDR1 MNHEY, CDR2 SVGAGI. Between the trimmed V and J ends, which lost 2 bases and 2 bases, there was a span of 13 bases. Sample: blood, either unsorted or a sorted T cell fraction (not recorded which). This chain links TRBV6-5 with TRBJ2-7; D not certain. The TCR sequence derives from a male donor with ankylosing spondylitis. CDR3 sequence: CASSYRDNGPYEQYV. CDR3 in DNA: TGTGCCAGCAGTTACAGGGATAACGGCCCCTACGAGCAGTACGTC.